The rows below give T cell receptor beta chains drawn from one sample of a study of blood T cell repertoires in COVID-19. Sequencing was performed with immunoSEQ multiplex PCR; in TCRdb, only in-frame clones are kept and a portion is missing. The sample shows about 81,000 clones, 70% to 90% of them seen only once. Source material: peripheral blood. These receptor sequences come from a woman in her 70s with acute or convalescent COVID-19. Each CDR3 is given with its conserved first and last residue.

TRBV27 CASSPDRGPYNEQFF
TRBV6-2/TRBV6-3 CASSYSSGRWNEQFF
TRBV6-4 CATRRVVNTEAFF
TRBV3-1/TRBV3-2 CASSQLGLATVGELFF
TRBV3-1/TRBV3-2 CASSLRSQGSSTDTQYF
TRBV27 CASSLGQANYNEQFF
TRBV2 CASTTDKANYGYTF
TRBV10-3 CAISELDRRPNTEAFF
TRBV6-5 CASSFQGDAEAFF
TRBV11-2 CASSLERLTEAFF
TRBV7-8 CASSSGTLAGGGNEQFF
TRBV4-1 CASSQSQGESNQPQHF
TRBV28 CASSLGSILALHF
TRBV9 CASTGGGGRYNEQFF
TRBV9 CASSWTSEYNEQFF
TRBV6-6 CASWASGGSTDTQYF
TRBV6-5 CASSSWTGSYNEQFF
TRBV7-2 CASSLGSGTDTQYF
TRBV21-1 CASSKAPTSGRNNEQFF
TRBV10-3 CAISVGGSSPLHF
TRBV3-1/TRBV3-2 CASSPGRNRGESTEAFF
TRBV10-2 CASSERGRQETQYF
TRBV19 CASSIQGLYNEQFF
TRBV19 CASSIGVRGAGQETQYF
TRBV19 CASSRYISGEGDTQYF
TRBV6-5 CASSYSIRYGYTF
TRBV24-1 CATSDSRRDRAAGVQYF
TRBV9 CASSVDPRNRETQYF
TRBV2 CASRIQGGLPLHF
TRBV6-2/TRBV6-3 CASSSGTSTSTDTQYF
TRBV6-5 CASTGAGGRSTEAFF
TRBV29-1 CSVEDLELAGGRETQYF
TRBV12-3/TRBV12-4 CASSLGLLAGAHF
TRBV7-9 CASSLDRVATNEKLFF
TRBV19 CASSIDGGAGANVLTF
TRBV6-5 CASSYVLTGRVEAFF
TRBV21-1 CASSKDQMSLSGNTIYF
TRBV3-1/TRBV3-2 CASSPSPGLWEKLFF
TRBV7-2 CASRPTTMPNTGELFF
TRBV4-1 CASSQGLAGGLSSYNEQFF
TRBV28 CASSLSGRGGHQPQHF
TRBV28 CASTKTVYNEQFF
TRBV6-5 CASSPNEGDTEAFF
TRBV29-1 CSVENLRTSGAGKTQYF
TRBV10-3 CASRRGTDQETQYF
TRBV19 CASSLGLSAIGSYNEQFF
TRBV29-1 CSVDPGGSYNEQFF
TRBV28 CASSLQGLQETQYF
TRBV5-4 CASSLPSGGQETQYF
TRBV5-6 CASSPDSRMPEAFF
TRBV19 CASSIWSSGTYNEQFF
TRBV7-9 CASSPGVPNTEAFF
TRBV11-3 CASTHRADPETEQFF
TRBV23-1 CATMDNRGWTGELFF
TRBV7-2 CASSLVGRAGSGYTF